This note documents a single T cell receptor (beta chain) sequence. The antigen is not known. The data originate from a study of shared clonotypes between healthy human individuals. The study, taken as a whole, reports: Memory subsets generally showed lower estimated richness than naive subsets.

Several immunoSEQ plates received, in even portions, the genomic DNA of each subset. Some clones are missing from TCRdb's copy, which holds only in-frame ones; the method was immunoSEQ multiplex PCR. The sample has roughly 720,000 clones; 90% are singletons. Germline CDR1 is MGHRA and CDR2 is YSYEKL. The CDR3 runs 17 residues. V lost 3 bases to trimming and J lost 4 bases, with 19 bases between them. Each donor was a Caucasian adult residing in Nashville, Tennessee. The gene calls are TRBV4-1 and TRBJ1-3; a possible D gene is TRBD1 (6 bases). The specimen was memory CD8+ T cells from PBMCs. Sample subset: CD45RO+ cells pooled with CCR7-negative TemRA cells. The receptor comes from a young man in good health. Some clones in this sample may be carry-over from other donors' samples. The CDR3 sequence is CASSQTRGPGAGNTIYF. The CDR3 region has the DNA TGCGCCAGCAGCCAGACAAGGGGCCCGGGGGCGGGAAACACCATATATTTT.